Below, one TCR beta chain is given with its context. Its antigen is not identified. The sample originates from a study of beta chain features in type 1 diabetes. Turning to the study itself: In age, gender and cell yields, patients were similar to healthy donors.

The CDR3 runs 12 residues. Germline V lookup: CDR1 SQVTM, CDR2 ANQGSEA. Trimming took 6 bases from V and 4 from J, leaving 12 bases between them. Expressed TCRB transcripts were sequenced, since all the RNA that had been isolated was reverse transcribed. Average reads for naive, central memory and regulatory T cell samples were about 3.57 million. Here immunoSEQ multiplex PCR was the method, and the copy in TCRdb shows in-frame clones only, minus some. Seen here are more than 250,000 clones, around 25% observed once, and the top ten hold more than 0.009%. Populations obtained by sorting all exceeded 98% purity. Whole-study findings and limits: The study found moderately but significantly shorter TCRB CDR3s in all four CD4+ subsets of Type 1 diabetes patients. Researchers cautioned that cDNA sequencing could over-represent cells with high TCR expression.

The sample comprised naive CD4+ T cells from blood. V and J are TRBV29-1 and TRBJ1-1; D is perhaps TRBD1 (6 bases). The TCR sequence derives from a woman aged 25 to 39 with type 1 diabetes. The CDR3 loop reads CSVVTGTTEAFF. Written as DNA, the CDR3 is TGCAGCGTCGTTACAGGGACCACTGAAGCTTTCTTT. Using reference TRBV29-1 and TRBJ1-1 for the parts outside the CDR3, the full variable domain is SAVISQKPSRDICQRGTSLTIQCQVDSQVTMMFWYRQQPGQSLTLIATANQGSEATYESGFVIDKFPISRPNLTFSTLTVSNMSPEDSSIYLCSVVTGTTEAFFGQGTRLTVV.